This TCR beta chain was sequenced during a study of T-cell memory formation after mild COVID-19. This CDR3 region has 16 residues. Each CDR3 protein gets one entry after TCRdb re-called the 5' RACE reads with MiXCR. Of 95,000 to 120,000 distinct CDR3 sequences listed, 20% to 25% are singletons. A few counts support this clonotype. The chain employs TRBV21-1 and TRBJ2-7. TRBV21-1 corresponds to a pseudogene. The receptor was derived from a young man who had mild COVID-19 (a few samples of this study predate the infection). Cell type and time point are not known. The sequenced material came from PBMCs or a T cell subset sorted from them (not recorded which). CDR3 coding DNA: TGTGCCAGCAGCAACCTTTGGCCGAGGAGCTCCTACGAGCAGTACGTC. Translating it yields CASSNLWPRSSYEQYV.